A selection of T cell receptor beta chains follows, all from one sample in a study of T cells expressing NK-cell markers. After re-calling the 5' RACE reads, TCRdb lists one entry per CDR3 protein, DNA absent. Its listing shows about 460,000 distinct CDR3 sequences. Source material: blood T cells: a sorted CD56 or NKG2C T cell subset, CD4+ or CD8+ T cells, or bulk PBMC T cells (not recorded which). The receptors here all came from a woman between 50 and 59 years old in good health. Both conserved end residues are part of each CDR3.

length	V	J	CDR3
16	TRBV7-8	TRBJ1-4	CASSLRDIATNEKLFF
13	TRBV2	TRBJ1-1	CASSVEGAAEAFF
14	TRBV7-2	TRBJ1-1	CASSLGHRGYEAFF
16	TRBV6-6	TRBJ2-7	CASSYPSPSGRYEQYF
15	TRBV12-3/TRBV12-4	TRBJ2-1	CASRGTGGPWNEQFF
13	TRBV20-1	TRBJ1-1	CSAALTGGAVAFF
14	TRBV6-4	TRBJ2-1	CASSVSGPQDEQFF
16	TRBV5-1	TRBJ2-5	CASSLARGQGMETQYF
16	TRBV5-1	TRBJ1-1	CASSLSGASMNTEAFF
16	TRBV11-2	TRBJ2-1	CASSLLAGEPYNEQFF
15	TRBV5-1	TRBJ2-7	CASSTAGTNTYEQYF
16	TRBV12-3/TRBV12-4	TRBJ1-6	CASSPTGVAYNSPLHF
15	TRBV5-1	TRBJ2-1	CASSLLAGGNNEQFF
16	TRBV5-1	TRBJ2-2	CASSGGLTGISGELFF
18	TRBV5-5	TRBJ2-6	CASSLSGVVGSGANVLTF
15	TRBV3-1	TRBJ1-6	CASSQMAGYNSPLHF
13	TRBV5-1	TRBJ2-7	CASSLAEGGEQYF
14	TRBV6-5	TRBJ2-3	CASSASGRPDTQYF
17	TRBV14	TRBJ2-1	CASSQGLAGVPNNEQFF
12	TRBV10-2	TRBJ2-5	CASRDRGETQYF
19	TRBV5-1	TRBJ2-2	CASSLANLAGGPNTGELFF
16	TRBV28	TRBJ2-5	CASSLDAGFGQETQYF
16	TRBV5-1	TRBJ1-5	CASSLAGQSSNQPQHF
14	TRBV12-3/TRBV12-4	TRBJ1-1	CATKYPGPATEAFF
14	TRBV5-1	TRBJ2-3	CASRTGPRTDTQYF
14	TRBV6-2/TRBV6-3	TRBJ2-5	CASSFTGTSGSQYF
15	TRBV24-1	TRBJ2-1	CATSDLGQGKYEQFF
14	TRBV20-1	TRBJ2-1	CSGKPGLGVHEQFF
15	TRBV2	TRBJ2-1	CASSSEGRGGYEQFF
15	TRBV5-5	TRBJ2-7	CASSGEAPFSYEQYF
15	TRBV12-3/TRBV12-4	TRBJ2-1	CASTPLAGIYNEQFF
13	TRBV7-9	TRBJ2-1	CVYSSLSYNEQFF
15	TRBV20-1	TRBJ2-7	CSASWTSGRAYEQYF
13	TRBV15	TRBJ1-2	CATSGSSEYGYTF
16	TRBV14	TRBJ2-1	CASSQGPGWGVQGQFF
15	TRBV7-8	TRBJ2-1	CASSSPARVYNEQFF
15	TRBV10-3	TRBJ1-6	CATRETGALASPLHF
16	TRBV9	TRBJ2-3	CASSSTSGTVTDTQYF
13	TRBV5-5	TRBJ1-1	CASATQGFVEAFF
15	TRBV7-9	TRBJ2-2	CASSPLDRGTGELFF
14	TRBV5-1	TRBJ2-1	CASSLNRDLNEQFF
14	TRBV9	TRBJ2-4	CASTQGASENIQYF
15	TRBV5-1	TRBJ2-5	CASSLSGGRAETQYF
14	TRBV12-3/TRBV12-4	TRBJ2-1	CASSPIAGSNEQFF
15	TRBV11-2	TRBJ2-1	CASSLGQGSFDEQFF
14	TRBV3-1	TRBJ2-7	CASSRSGTPWEQYF
17	TRBV7-2	TRBJ1-1	CASSLVGGGTTNTEAFF
16	TRBV7-8	TRBJ2-1	CASSRGLSLSYNEQFF
13	TRBV10-3	TRBJ2-7	CAISLQKNYEQYF
15	TRBV10-1	TRBJ2-1	CASSGVTSGGNEQFF
14	TRBV24-1	TRBJ2-1	CATTLVSSYNEQFF
16	TRBV12-3/TRBV12-4	TRBJ2-5	CASSYGTSGLGETQYF
14	TRBV6-5	TRBJ1-2	CASSYTPGQYGYTF
13	TRBV11-3	TRBJ2-7	CASSPGWGDEQYF
15	TRBV6-5	TRBJ2-2	CASSYDSSRTGELFF